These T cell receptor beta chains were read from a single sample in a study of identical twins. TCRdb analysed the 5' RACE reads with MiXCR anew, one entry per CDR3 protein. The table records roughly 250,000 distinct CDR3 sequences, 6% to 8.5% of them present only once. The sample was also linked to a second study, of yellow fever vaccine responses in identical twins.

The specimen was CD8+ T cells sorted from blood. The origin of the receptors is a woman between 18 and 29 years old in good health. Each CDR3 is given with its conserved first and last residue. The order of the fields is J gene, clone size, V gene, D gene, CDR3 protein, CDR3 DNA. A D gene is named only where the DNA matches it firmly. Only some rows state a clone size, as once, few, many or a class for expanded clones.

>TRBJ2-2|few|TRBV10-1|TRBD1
CASSWDRASGELFF
TGCGCCAGCAGCTGGGACAGGGCCTCCGGGGAGCTGTTTTTT
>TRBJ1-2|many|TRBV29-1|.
CSVDLRRFGYTF
TGCAGCGTTGATCTCAGACGGTTTGGCTACACCTTC
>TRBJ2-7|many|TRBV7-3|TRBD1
CASSGTDKPYEQYF
TGTGCCAGCAGTGGGACAGATAAACCCTACGAGCAGTACTTC
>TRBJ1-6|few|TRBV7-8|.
CASSLTGAGNSPLHF
TGTGCCAGCAGCTTAACGGGGGCGGGTAATTCACCCCTCCACTTT
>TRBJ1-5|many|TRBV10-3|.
CAISEKREGGNQPQHF
TGTGCCATCAGTGAGAAAAGGGAAGGGGGCAATCAGCCCCAGCATTTT
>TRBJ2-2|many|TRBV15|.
CATRVQGGDTGELFF
TGTGCCACCAGAGTACAGGGGGGGGACACCGGGGAGCTGTTTTTT
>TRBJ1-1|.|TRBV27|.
CASRPKLWDTEAFF
TGTGCCAGCAGACCTAAGCTATGGGACACTGAAGCTTTCTTT
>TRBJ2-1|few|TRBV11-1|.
CASSALGDRTYNEQFF
TGTGCCAGCAGCGCCTTGGGTGATCGGACCTACAATGAGCAGTTCTTC
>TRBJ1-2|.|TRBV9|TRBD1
CASSGVSTGVGYTF
TGTGCCAGCAGCGGTGTGTCTACAGGGGTCGGCTACACCTTC
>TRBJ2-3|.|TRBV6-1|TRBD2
CASSITAGGTDTQYF
TGTGCCAGCAGTATAACGGCGGGGGGAACAGATACGCAGTATTTT
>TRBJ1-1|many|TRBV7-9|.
CASSLAQGNTEAFF
TGTGCCAGCAGCTTAGCGCAGGGGAACACTGAAGCTTTCTTT
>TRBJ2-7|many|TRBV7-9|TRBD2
CASSPPLSGIHEQYF
TGTGCCAGCAGCCCCCCTCTTAGCGGGATACACGAGCAGTACTTC
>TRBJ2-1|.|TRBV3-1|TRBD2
CASAFLDPRGLGSYNEQFF
TGTGCCAGCGCCTTTCTAGACCCGCGGGGACTAGGCTCCTACAATGAGCAGTTCTTC
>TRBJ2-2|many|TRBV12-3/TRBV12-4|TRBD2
CASSLGLTSSGGGELFF
TGTGCCAGCAGTTTGGGATTGACTAGCTCTGGGGGCGGGGAGCTGTTTTTT
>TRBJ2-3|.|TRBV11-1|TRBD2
CASSLPRLAGGPGDTQYF
TGTGCCAGCAGCTTGCCACGACTAGCGGGGGGCCCAGGAGATACGCAGTATTTT
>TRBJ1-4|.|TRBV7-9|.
CASSSPGATNEKLFF
TGTGCCAGCAGTTCCCCGGGGGCAACTAATGAAAAACTGTTTTTT
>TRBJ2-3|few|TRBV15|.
CATSSRYTQYF
TGTGCCACCAGCAGTAGGTATACGCAGTATTTT
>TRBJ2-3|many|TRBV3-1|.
CASSQDAGGLTDTQYF
TGTGCCAGCAGCCAAGATGCTGGGGGCCTCACAGATACGCAGTATTTT
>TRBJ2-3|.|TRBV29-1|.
CSVGLTRAEDTQYF
TGCAGCGTTGGCTTGACAAGGGCCGAGGATACGCAGTATTTT
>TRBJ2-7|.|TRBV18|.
CASSPPGDGRLYF
TGTGCCAGCTCACCACCAGGGGACGGTCGGTTGTACTTC
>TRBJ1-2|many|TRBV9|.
CASSVELQVRDYGYTF
TGTGCCAGCAGCGTAGAGTTACAGGTTCGAGACTATGGCTACACCTTC
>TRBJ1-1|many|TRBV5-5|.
CASSPTTAMNTEAFF
TGTGCCAGCAGCCCGACGACAGCCATGAACACTGAAGCTTTCTTT
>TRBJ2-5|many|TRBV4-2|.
CASSQVGSPETQYF
TGTGCCAGCAGCCAAGTAGGTAGCCCAGAGACCCAGTACTTC
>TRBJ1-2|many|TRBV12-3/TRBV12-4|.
CASSPPRLPPGYTF
TGTGCCAGCAGTCCCCCTAGACTCCCTCCCGGCTACACCTTC
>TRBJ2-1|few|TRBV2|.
CASKNRESPPKYNEQFF
TGTGCCAGCAAAAATAGGGAGTCACCACCGAAGTACAATGAGCAGTTCTTC
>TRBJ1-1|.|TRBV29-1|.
CSVDLGARITEAFF
TGCAGCGTTGATCTGGGGGCAAGGATCACTGAAGCTTTCTTT
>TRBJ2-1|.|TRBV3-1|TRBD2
CASSHTTQLAGWYNEQFF
TGTGCCAGCAGCCACACAACCCAACTAGCGGGATGGTACAATGAGCAGTTCTTC